Shown below are 2 T cell receptor beta chains from a single sample sequenced in a study of T cells after yellow fever vaccination. One entry per CDR3 protein results from TCRdb running MiXCR on the 5' RACE reads. The data show over 250,000 distinct CDR3 sequences, about 5.2% seen once. The sequences come from CD4+ T cells sorted from PBMCs, collected on the day of the yellow fever booster vaccination. These receptor sequences come from a man aged 18 to 35 who received the YFV17D yellow fever vaccine.

This clonotype appeared many times. A junction boundary mismatches the germline segment, possibly from a read error. The chain combines TRBV7-7 with TRBJ2-5, with a possible D match to TRBD1 (6 bases). In germline, CDR1 is SSHAT, CDR2 FNYEAQ (reference sequence). The CDR3 spans 13 residues. The CDR3 DNA reads as TGTGCTAGCACCGAGGGGGACCAAGAGACCCAGTACTTC. This codes for CASTEGDQETQYF.

There are many counts of this clonotype. The CDR3: CASSRGQETQYF. The CDR3 nucleotides are TGTGCCAGCAGCAGGGGCCAAGAGACCCAGTACTTC. J is TRBJ2-5 and V is TRBV18, with D perhaps TRBD1 (6 bases). CDR1 is KGHSH, CDR2 LQKENI, per germline. The CDR3 consists of 12 residues. Trimming took 8 bases from V and 1 from J, leaving 8 bases between them.